The clone carrying this T cell receptor beta chain has more than one count but fewer than ten. Its specificity is unknown. This specimen belongs to a study of early T cells in non-severe SARS-CoV-2 infection. Study background: From unsorted whole blood, bulk RNA was sequenced, and the chains remained unpaired.

Study-wide findings and caveats: Matches to VDJdb favored anti-spike CD8 responses and missed private and CD4 specificities.

The TCR library protocol attached unique molecular identifiers to the individual cDNA molecules. TCRdb reprocessed the 5' RACE reads via MiXCR and lists one record per CDR3 protein. The data contain more than 60,000 distinct CDR3 sequences, under 15% of them singletons. The CDR3 is 14 residues long. V dropped 4 bases and J dropped 2; count of bases not matched to a gene: 4. The sample taken for sequencing was whole blood. This chain connects TRBV12-3 or TRBV12-4 to TRBJ1-2; 7 bases match TRBD1. The origin of this receptor is an adult who was a healthcare worker with PCR-confirmed SARS-CoV-2 infection or an uninfected control (not recorded which). CDR3 in amino acids: CASSSQGGNYGYTF. The CDR3 region has the DNA TGTGCCAGCAGTTCCCAGGGGGGGAACTATGGCTACACCTTC.